This entry lists 15 T cell receptor beta chains sequenced from one sample in a study of T cells expressing NK-cell markers. For each CDR3 protein, TCRdb gives one entry from its re-call of the 5' RACE reads, without DNA. The sample includes a few hundred thousand distinct CDR3 sequences. The sequencing input was blood T cells: a sorted CD56 or NKG2C T cell subset, CD4+ or CD8+ T cells, or bulk PBMC T cells (not recorded which). Source of these receptors: a man aged 18 to 30 in good health.

The chain employs TRBV12-3 or TRBV12-4 and TRBJ2-5; TCRdb reports TRBD1, a call that lacks DNA to check it against. CDR3 length: 14 residues. The CDR3 is CASSLRQVGETQYF.

The rearrangement links TRBV29-1 to TRBJ1-5. The germline CDR1 and CDR2 sequences are SQVTM and ANQGSEA. The CDR3 runs to 13 residues. CDR3 sequence: CSVVFGSLQPQHF. Looking up the rest from reference TRBV29-1 and TRBJ1-5 gives the full variable domain: SAVISQKPSRDICQRGTSLTIQCQVDSQVTMMFWYRQQPGQSLTLIATANQGSEATYESGFVIDKFPISRPNLTFSTLTVSNMSPEDSSIYLCSVVFGSLQPQHFGDGTRLSIL.

The V and J genes are TRBV7-9 and TRBJ1-4. The CDR3 is 15 residues long. Germline lookup yields CDR1 SEHNR and CDR2 FQNEAQ (reference sequence). The CDR3 sequence: CASSLKRATNEKLFF.

The chain recombines TRBV28 with TRBJ2-7; TCRdb proposes TRBD2, but this gene call is untestable without DNA. CDR3 size: 15 residues. The germline CDR1 and CDR2 sequences are MDHEN and SYDVKM. The CDR3 protein is CASSPQLAGGYEQYF.

This chain connects TRBV20-1 to TRBJ1-5; the TRBD1 assignment by TCRdb is unverifiable without DNA. The CDR3 contains 14 residues. Germline V gene sequence: CDR1 DFQATT, CDR2 SNEGSKA (reference sequence). CDR3 in amino acids: CSARLGQGSQPQHF.

V is TRBV11-2 and J is TRBJ2-3; lacking DNA, the TRBD2 call made by TCRdb goes unchecked. CDR1 is SGHAT, CDR2 FQNNGV, per germline. This CDR3 is 15 amino acids long. CDR3 protein: CASSLNGGRPDTQYF.

The chain has TRBV24-1 and TRBJ1-2; no DNA is available, so the TRBD1 call from TCRdb remains unchecked. The germline CDR1 and CDR2 sequences are KGHDR and SFDVKD. The CDR3 totals 12 residues. The CDR3 sequence: CATSDPGQGYTF.

The V gene is TRBV7-6, the J gene TRBJ2-3; TCRdb selects TRBD1, and the lack of DNA leaves this call unchecked. The CDR3 has 14 amino acids. Germline CDR1 SGHVS, CDR2 FNYEAQ. CDR3 region: CASSLPLAGHTQYF.

The chain joins TRBV12-3 or TRBV12-4 to TRBJ2-1. There are 14 residues in the CDR3. The CDR3 sequence is CASSSDGAYNEQFF.

The genes are TRBV7-2 and TRBJ2-2; there is no DNA to check the TCRdb D call of TRBD2. The CDR3 spans 14 residues. Per the germline V gene, CDR1 is SGHTA and CDR2 is FQGNSA. Here the CDR3 reads CASSLSTGAGELFF.

The CDR3 sequence is CAWSVSGYEQYF. V usage is TRBV30 and J usage is TRBJ2-7; TCRdb proposes TRBD2, but this gene call is untestable without DNA. Germline V gene lookup returns CDR1 GTSNPN and CDR2 SVGIG (reference sequence). This CDR3 spans 12 amino acids.

The V call is TRBV27, the J call TRBJ2-1; TCRdb lists TRBD2, though no DNA is available to test this call. The length of the CDR3 is 16 residues. Germline V gene data show CDR1 as MNHEY and CDR2 as SMNVEV (reference sequence). The CDR3 sequence is CASSLRVAGENNEQFF.

This chain links TRBV7-9 with TRBJ2-7. The germline V gene has CDR1 SEHNR and CDR2 FQNEAQ (reference sequence). CDR3 length: 12 amino acids. CDR3 region: CASSDISHEQYF.

The chain combines TRBV25-1 with TRBJ2-3; TCRdb's D call of TRBD1 is untestable without DNA. The germline gives CDR1 MGHDK, CDR2 SYGVNS. CDR3 length equals 15 residues. The CDR3 region is CASTGRELGTDTQYF. Complete variable domain (other parts from reference TRBV25-1 and TRBJ2-3): EADIYQTPRYLVIGTGKKITLECSQTMGHDKMYWYQQDPGMELHLIHYSYGVNSTEKGDLSSESTVSRIRTEHFPLTLESARPSHTSQYLCASTGRELGTDTQYFGPGTRLTVL.

The rearrangement joins TRBV20-1 to TRBJ2-7; TCRdb selects TRBD2, and the lack of DNA leaves this call unchecked. This CDR3 region has 15 residues. CDR1 and CDR2 from the germline V gene are DFQATT and SNEGSKA (reference sequence). The CDR3 is CSARGTSGKSYEQYF.